Presented here are 5 T cell receptor beta chains from one specimen sequenced in a study of T cells expressing NK-cell markers. TCRdb reprocessed the 5' RACE reads; each CDR3 protein has one entry and no DNA is given. The data show hundreds of thousands of distinct CDR3 sequences, and the top ten clones hold roughly 3.6%. The sample taken for sequencing was blood T cells: a sorted CD56 or NKG2C T cell subset, CD4+ or CD8+ T cells, or bulk PBMC T cells (not recorded which). All receptors derive from a man aged 18 to 30 in good health.

The chain carries TRBV28 and TRBJ1-5; lacking DNA, the TRBD1 call made by TCRdb goes unchecked. Germline V gene lookup returns CDR1 MDHEN and CDR2 SYDVKM. The CDR3 runs to 17 residues. CDR3 protein: CASSLNPQGAYHQPQHF.

The V and J genes are TRBV5-1 and TRBJ2-5; as DNA is missing, the TRBD2 call by TCRdb cannot be tested. The CDR3 has 16 residues. CDR1 SGHRS and CDR2 YFSETQ come from the germline V gene. The CDR3 loop reads CASSWGASGRQETQYF.

The chain carries TRBV20-1 and TRBJ2-5; there is no DNA to check the TCRdb D call of TRBD2. This CDR3 is 16 amino acids long. CDR1 DFQATT and CDR2 SNEGSKA come from the germline V gene (reference sequence). The CDR3 sequence is CSARPLAEPRRETQYF.

The gene calls are TRBV6-5 and TRBJ2-7; TCRdb's assignment of TRBD1 cannot be checked, as there is no DNA. CDR3 length equals 12 residues. The germline gives CDR1 MNHEY, CDR2 SVGAGI. CDR3 region: CASSEGAYEQYF.

CDR3 loop: CASIGTTNYEQYF. The chain has TRBV2 and TRBJ2-7; the TRBD2 assignment by TCRdb is unverifiable without DNA. The germline gives CDR1 SNHLY, CDR2 FYNNEI. The CDR3 is 13 amino acids.